The subject of this entry is one TCR beta chain. As yet, its antigen is unknown. This donor has no recorded CMV serostatus. The data were taken from a study of cytomegalovirus exposure and HLA in healthy donors. In the PCR, 60 Vbeta and 13 Jbeta primers were used. Data came from immunoSEQ multiplex PCR; TCRdb stores just in-frame clones and leaves some out. This table holds roughly 100,000 clones, about four fifths found once. The CDR3 has 13 residues. With V trimmed by 5 bases and J by 7 bases, 5 bases remained unmatched. CDR1 is SGHTA and CDR2 is FQGTGA in the germline V gene. Overall study results and limits: Available immune exposure information covered CMV serostatus only. Most subjects' HLA-A and HLA-B alleles were reportedly predicted from TCR beta sequences.

The chain is built from TRBV7-3 and TRBJ2-7, with 10 positions matching TRBD1. The receptor's source is a human donor in good health. Sequencing used PBMCs. CDR3 protein: CASSRQGATEQYF. The DNA of the CDR3 is TGTGCCAGCAGCCGACAGGGGGCGACGGAGCAGTACTTC.